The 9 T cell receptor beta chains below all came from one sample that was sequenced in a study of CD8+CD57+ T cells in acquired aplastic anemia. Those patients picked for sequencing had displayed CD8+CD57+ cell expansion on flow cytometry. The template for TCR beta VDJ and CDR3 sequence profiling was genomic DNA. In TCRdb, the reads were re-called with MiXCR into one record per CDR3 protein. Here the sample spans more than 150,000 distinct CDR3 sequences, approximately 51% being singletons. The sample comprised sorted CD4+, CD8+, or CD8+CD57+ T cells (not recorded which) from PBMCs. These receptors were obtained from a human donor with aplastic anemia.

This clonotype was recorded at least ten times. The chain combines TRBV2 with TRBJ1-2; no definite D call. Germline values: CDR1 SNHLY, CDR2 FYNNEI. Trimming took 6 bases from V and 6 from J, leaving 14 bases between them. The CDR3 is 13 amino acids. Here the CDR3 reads CASRRDGGDGYTF. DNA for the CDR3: TGTGCCAGCAGGAGAGACGGTGGTGATGGCTACACCTTC.

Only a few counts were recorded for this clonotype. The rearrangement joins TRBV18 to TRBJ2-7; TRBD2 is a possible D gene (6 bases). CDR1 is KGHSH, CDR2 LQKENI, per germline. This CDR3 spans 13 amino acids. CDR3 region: CARSPVGGYEQYV. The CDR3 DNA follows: TGTGCCCGCTCACCCGTGGGGGGCTACGAGCAGTACGTC.

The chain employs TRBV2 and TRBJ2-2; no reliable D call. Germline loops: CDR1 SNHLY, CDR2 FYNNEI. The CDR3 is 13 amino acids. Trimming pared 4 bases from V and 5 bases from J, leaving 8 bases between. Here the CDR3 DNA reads TGTGCCAGCAGTGTAGAAGTAACCGGGGAGCTGTTTTTT. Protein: CASSVEVTGELFF.

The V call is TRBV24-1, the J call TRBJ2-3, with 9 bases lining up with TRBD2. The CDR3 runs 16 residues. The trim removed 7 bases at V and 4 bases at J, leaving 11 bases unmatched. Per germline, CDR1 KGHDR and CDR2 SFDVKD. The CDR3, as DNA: TGTGCCACCAGCGCCCTCGTAGCGGGAGCGCCAGATACGCAGTATTTT. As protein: CATSALVAGAPDTQYF.

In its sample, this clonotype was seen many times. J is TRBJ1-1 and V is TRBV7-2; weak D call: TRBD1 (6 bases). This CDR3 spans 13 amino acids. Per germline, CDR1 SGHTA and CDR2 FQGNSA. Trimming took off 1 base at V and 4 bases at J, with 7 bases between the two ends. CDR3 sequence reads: CASSLGGATEAFF. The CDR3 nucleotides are TGTGCCAGCAGCTTAGGGGGGGCCACTGAAGCTTTCTTT.

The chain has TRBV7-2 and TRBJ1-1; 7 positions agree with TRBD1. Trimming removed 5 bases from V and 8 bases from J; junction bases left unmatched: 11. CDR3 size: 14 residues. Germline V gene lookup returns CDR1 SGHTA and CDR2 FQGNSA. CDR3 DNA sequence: TGTGCCAGCAGCGGGACAGTCCTGGGCGGGGAAGCTTTCTTT. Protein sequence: CASSGTVLGGEAFF.

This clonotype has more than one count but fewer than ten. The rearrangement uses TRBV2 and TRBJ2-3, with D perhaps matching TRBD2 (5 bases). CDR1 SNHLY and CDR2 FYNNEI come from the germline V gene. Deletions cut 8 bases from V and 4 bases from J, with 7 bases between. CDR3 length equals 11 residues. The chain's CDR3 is CASALADTQYF. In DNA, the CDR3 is TGTGCCAGCGCACTAGCAGATACGCAGTATTTT.

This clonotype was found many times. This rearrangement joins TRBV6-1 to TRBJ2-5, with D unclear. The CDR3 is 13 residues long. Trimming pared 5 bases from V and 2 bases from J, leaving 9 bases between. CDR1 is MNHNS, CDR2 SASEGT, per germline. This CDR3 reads CASSRSAQETQYF. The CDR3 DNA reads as TGTGCCAGCAGTCGGAGCGCGCAAGAGACCCAGTACTTC.

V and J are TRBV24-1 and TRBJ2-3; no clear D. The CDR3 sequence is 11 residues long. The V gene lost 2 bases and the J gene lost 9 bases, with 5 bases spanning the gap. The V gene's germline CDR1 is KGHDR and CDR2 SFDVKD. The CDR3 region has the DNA TGTGCCACCAGTGATTCGCACACGCAGTATTTT. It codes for CATSDSHTQYF.